This T cell receptor (beta chain) was retrieved from a study of human T cells and chemical hapten exposure. Study outcomes and limitations: High-frequency TCRs, those above 1 in 1000, stayed the same after DPC sensitization.

This CDR3 region has 14 residues. CDR1 is MNHEY, CDR2 SVGAGI, per germline. V was pared by 6 bases and J by 1 base, with 13 bases between. This clonotype was seen repeatedly, ten times or more. The antigen is undetermined. The time point denotes: patch test 1, 2 weeks after DPC sensitization. The treatment denotes: therapeutic diphenylcyclopropenone sensitization with weekly scalp DPC. Individual cDNA molecules in this library carried unique molecular identifiers. Original analysis: Sample TCR totals centred on a median of around 92,000, ranging about 20,000 to 700,000. TCRdb used MiXCR to reprocess the RACE reads, holding one entry per CDR3 protein. V and J calls and clone size were set by TCRdb, not the authors. The sample has under 450,000 distinct CDR3 sequences, approximately 5.1% seen once.

Material: whole blood, obtained in connection with sensitization to the hapten diphenylcyclopropenone (DPC). This sequence originates from a woman between 45 and 65 years old with alopecia areata. Some clones in this sample may be carry-over from other donors' samples. This chain links TRBV6-5 with TRBJ2-7; no clear D. In DNA, the CDR3 is TGTGCCAGCAGACGAAGCAGCAGTTCCTACGAGCAGTACTTC. It codes for CASRRSSSSYEQYF.